This T cell receptor (beta chain) comes out of a study of response to subunit inactivated influenza vaccine. This clonotype was counted between two and nine times. V lost 3 bases, J lost 4 bases, and 12 bases lay in between. CDR3 length: 14 amino acids. Germline V gene lookup returns CDR1 LGHDT and CDR2 YNNKEL (reference sequence). Via MiXCR, TCRdb re-called the RT-PCR reads, giving one row per CDR3 protein. The sample holds about 570,000 distinct CDR3 sequences, roughly 12% seen once. The same sample was also studied in work on T cells expressing NK-cell markers. Per that study: UMIs were included in TCR beta cDNA generated by 5'RACE template switching. Only alpha-beta TCR T cells were sorted in several experiments, using an anti-gamma-delta TCR antibody. These clonotypes additionally ranked first within the CD3+CD56-NKG2C+ fraction of a few donors.

The rearrangement uses TRBV3-1 and TRBJ1-1; the D is unclear. This TCR was recovered from a man in his forties or fifties who received an inactivated influenza vaccine. The sequencing used PBMCs from blood, collected on the day of vaccination. The CDR3 DNA follows: TGTGCCAGCAGCCAGATTAGAGGCGGCACTGAAGCTTTCTTT. Its translation: CASSQIRGGTEAFF.